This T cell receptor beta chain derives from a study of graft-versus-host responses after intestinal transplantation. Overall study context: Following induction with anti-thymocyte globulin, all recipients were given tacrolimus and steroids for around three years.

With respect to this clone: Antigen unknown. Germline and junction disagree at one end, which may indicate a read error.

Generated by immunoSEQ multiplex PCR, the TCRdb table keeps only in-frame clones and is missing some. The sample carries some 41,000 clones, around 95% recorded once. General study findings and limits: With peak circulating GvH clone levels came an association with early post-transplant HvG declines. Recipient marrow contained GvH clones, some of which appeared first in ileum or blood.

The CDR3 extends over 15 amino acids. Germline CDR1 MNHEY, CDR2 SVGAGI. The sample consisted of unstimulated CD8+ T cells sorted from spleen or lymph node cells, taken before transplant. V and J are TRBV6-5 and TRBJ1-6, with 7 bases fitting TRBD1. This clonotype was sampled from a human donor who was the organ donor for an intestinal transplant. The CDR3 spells CASSGRDSYYSPLHF. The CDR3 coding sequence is TGTGCCAGCAGTGGGCGGGACAGCTATTATTCACCCCTCCACTTT.